The 28 T cell receptor beta chains given below trace back to one sample, sequenced in a study of blood T cells in healthy people across ages. Primed by a sample-barcoded 5' primer and a J-beta primer mix, a second PCR proceeded for roughly 7 to 11 cycles. TCRdb re-analysed the 5' RACE reads in MiXCR, keeping a single row per CDR3 protein. The data show hundreds of thousands of distinct CDR3 sequences, about 21% seen once. Sequencing was done on a sample of blood. All receptors come from a man between 65 and 85 years old in good health.

This chain joins TRBV27 and TRBJ2-2; 8 nucleotides match TRBD1. Per germline, CDR1 MNHEY and CDR2 SMNVEV (reference sequence). The CDR3 has 17 amino acids. V lost 9 bases and J lost 1; bases outside the gene matches: 13. DNA of the CDR3: TGTGCCAGTTGCCGTATGACAGGGGCCCTGAACACCGGGGAGCTGTTTTTT. As protein: CASCRMTGALNTGELFF.

The table lists this clonotype with a few counts. The rearrangement links TRBV20-1 to TRBJ1-1; D is perhaps TRBD1 (6 bases). Looked up from germline, CDR1 is DFQATT and CDR2 is SNEGSKA (reference sequence). Trimming cost V 4 bases and J 1 base, with 13 bases left between them. There are 14 residues in the CDR3. CDR3 sequence (DNA): TGCAGTGCTATCTCAGGGGCCCAGAACACTGAAGCTTTCTTT. Its protein is CSAISGAQNTEAFF.

This clonotype has only a few counts. The V call is TRBV2, the J call TRBJ2-1; D might be TRBD1 (6 bases). Germline V CDR1 and CDR2: SNHLY, FYNNEI. The CDR3 runs 13 residues. Trimming removed 6 bases from V and 6 bases from J, with 12 bases in between. CDR3 bases: TGTGCCAGCAGGGGGGTCAGGGGCAATGAGCAGTTCTTC. This codes for CASRGVRGNEQFF. Drawing the rest from reference TRBV2 and TRBJ2-1, the complete variable domain is EPEVTQTPSHQVTQMGQEVILRCVPISNHLYFYWYRQILGQKVEFLVSFYNNEISEKSEIFDDQFSVERPDGSNFTLKIRSTKLEDSAMYFCASRGVRGNEQFFGPGTRLTVL.

The V and J genes are TRBV7-9 and TRBJ2-5; 9 nucleotides match TRBD2. The CDR3 extends over 15 amino acids. Germline V CDR1 and CDR2: SEHNR, FQNEAQ (reference sequence). Unmatched junction bases numbered 6, after V lost 6 bases and J lost 1 base. Written as DNA, the CDR3 is TGTGCCAGCAGTCCGACTAGCGGATCCCAAGAGACCCAGTACTTC. Its translation is CASSPTSGSQETQYF. Complete variable domain (other parts from reference TRBV7-9 and TRBJ2-5): DTGVSQNPRHKITKRGQNVTFRCDPISEHNRLYWYRQTLGQGPEFLTYFQNEAQLEKSRLLSDRFSAERPKGSFSTLEIQRTEQGDSAMYLCASSPTSGSQETQYFGPGTRLLVL.

The chain employs TRBV29-1 and TRBJ1-4; TRBD1 is a possible D gene (6 bases). This CDR3 contains 12 residues. Trimming stripped 5 bases from V and 8 bases from J, with 12 bases between. The germline V gene has CDR1 SQVTM and CDR2 ANQGSEA. The CDR3 loop is CSVRGADEKLFF. The CDR3 coding sequence is TGCAGCGTTAGGGGGGCGGACGAAAAACTGTTTTTT.

This rearrangement joins TRBV7-6 to TRBJ1-3, with D possibly TRBD1 on 6 matching bases. CDR3 length: 15 amino acids. Germline assignment: CDR1 SGHVS and CDR2 FNYEAQ. The V end lost 5 bases, the J end lost 0 bases, and 11 bases lay between the germline ends. Here the CDR3 reads CASSQDRRSGNTIYF. In DNA form, the CDR3 reads TGTGCCAGCAGCCAAGACAGGCGCTCTGGAAACACCATATATTTT.

This sequence joins TRBV3-1 and TRBJ2-5; D gene uncertain. The CDR3 covers 14 residues. Germline assignment: CDR1 LGHDT and CDR2 YNNKEL (reference sequence). V was shortened by 2 bases and J by 1 base, with 8 bases between the two germline ends. This CDR3 reads CASSQNDFQETQYF. CDR3 in DNA: TGTGCCAGCAGCCAAAACGACTTCCAAGAGACCCAGTACTTC.

V gene TRBV9 combines with J gene TRBJ1-6; D is possibly TRBD1 (5 bases). Germline V gene lookup returns CDR1 SGDLS and CDR2 YYNGEE. Trimming cost V 0 bases and J 7 bases, with 8 bases left between them. This CDR3 region has 14 residues. The CDR3 protein is CASSVEGDNSPLHF. The CDR3 coding sequence is TGTGCCAGCAGCGTAGAAGGGGACAATTCACCCCTCCACTTT.

CDR3 protein: CASSFWNRVEYGYTF. DNA for the CDR3: TGTGCCAGCAGTTTTTGGAACAGGGTTGAATATGGCTACACCTTC. The rearrangement joins TRBV27 to TRBJ1-2, with a weak D call TRBD1 (6 bases). This CDR3 comprises 15 residues. The V end lost 3 bases, the J end lost 5 bases, and 16 bases lay between the germline ends. Germline CDR1 and CDR2: MNHEY and SMNVEV (reference sequence).

This clonotype was observed a few times. A junction boundary mismatches the germline segment, possibly from a read error. The chain joins TRBV12-3 or TRBV12-4 to TRBJ1-1; D is uncertain. The CDR3 is 12 amino acids. CDR3 sequence: CASSFTGNEAFF. In DNA form, the CDR3 reads TGTGCCAGTAGTTTTACGGGAAATGAAGCTTTCTTT.

For the CDR3, the DNA is TGTGCCAGCACAGGAAATGACAGGCCGCGCGCCCGGGCCAACGTCCTGACTTTC. Residues: CASTGNDRPRARANVLTF. V gene TRBV12-3 or TRBV12-4 combines with J gene TRBJ2-6; tentatively, D is TRBD1 (6 bases). Trimming took 7 bases from V and 5 from J, leaving 24 bases between them. CDR3 length equals 18 residues.

This chain uses TRBV6-1 with TRBJ2-2; D not resolved. CDR3 length: 13 amino acids. Germline-derived CDR1 and CDR2 are MNHNS and SASEGT. V lost 7 bases, J lost 0 bases, and 6 bases lay in between. The DNA for the CDR3 is TGTGCCAGCATGACCCCGAACACCGGGGAGCTGTTTTTT. Protein: CASMTPNTGELFF.

The chain recombines TRBV6-5 with TRBJ2-5; TRBD1 might be the D (5 bases). With 0 bases removed from V and 4 bases from J, the gap between germline ends came to 9 bases. CDR1 is MNHEY, CDR2 SVGAGI, per germline. The CDR3 has 14 residues. As DNA, the CDR3 is TGTGCCAGCAGTTACTCGCCAGGGATAGAGACCCAGTACTTC. Translated, it gives CASSYSPGIETQYF.

The chain links TRBV7-9 to TRBJ2-5; TRBD1 is a possible D gene (6 bases). The ends were cut back, 5 bases at V and 5 bases at J, with 12 bases in the middle. The length of the CDR3 is 13 residues. Germline CDR1 is SEHNR and CDR2 is FQNEAQ (reference sequence). DNA for the CDR3: TGTGCCAGCAGCCCCGCCCAGGGGGAGACCCAGTACTTC. As protein: CASSPAQGETQYF. The whole variable domain, filled in from reference TRBV7-9 and TRBJ2-5, reads DTGVSQNPRHKITKRGQNVTFRCDPISEHNRLYWYRQTLGQGPEFLTYFQNEAQLEKSRLLSDRFSAERPKGSFSTLEIQRTEQGDSAMYLCASSPAQGETQYFGPGTRLLVL.

The V gene is TRBV10-3, the J gene TRBJ1-4; 7 bases line up with TRBD1. CDR1 is ENHRY and CDR2 is SYGVKD in the germline V gene. V lost 6 bases to trimming and J lost 4 bases; unmatched junction nucleotides: 5. The length of the CDR3 is 14 residues. For the CDR3, the DNA is TGTGCCATCAGCGAACAGGGGAGTAATGAAAAACTGTTTTTT. This codes for CAISEQGSNEKLFF.

The rearrangement links TRBV5-5 to TRBJ1-2, with TRBD1 as a possible D gene (5 bases). The CDR3 length is 15 residues. The V end lost 0 bases, the J end lost 0 bases, and 9 bases lay between the germline ends. From germline, CDR1 is SGHKS and CDR2 YYEKEE (reference sequence). This CDR3 is CASSLEGIPNYGYTF. The CDR3 coding sequence is TGTGCCAGCAGCTTGGAGGGGATTCCTAACTATGGCTACACCTTC.

The chain is built from TRBV2 and TRBJ2-1, with TRBD2 matching 9 bases. V lost 4 bases and J lost 6; bases outside the gene matches: 4. CDR1 and CDR2 from the germline V gene are SNHLY and FYNNEI. The CDR3 consists of 14 residues. CDR3 in DNA: TGTGCCAGCAGTGGGGGACTAGCATTCAATGAGCAGTTCTTC. This codes for CASSGGLAFNEQFF.

The rearrangement links TRBV5-1 to TRBJ2-1; D may be TRBD1 or TRBD2 (5 bases each). Trimming stripped 5 bases from V and 3 bases from J, with 15 bases between. Germline CDR1 reads SGHRS; CDR2 reads YFSETQ. This CDR3 spans 15 amino acids. The CDR3 DNA reads as TGCGCCAGCAGACCCCGGGACCAACTCTACAATGAGCAGTTCTTC. Translated, it gives CASRPRDQLYNEQFF.

The count of this clonotype is one. The J gene is TRBJ1-2, the V gene TRBV5-1, with 10 bases lining up with TRBD1. Germline V lookup: CDR1 SGHRS, CDR2 YFSETQ. V lost 4 bases, J lost 8 bases, and 11 bases stayed unmatched. The CDR3 is 15 amino acids. The CDR3 bases are TGCGCCAGCAGCCACCCGGGACAGGGGATTGGAGGCTACACCTTC. Protein: CASSHPGQGIGGYTF.

This clonotype was seen a few times. The chain has TRBV6-5 and TRBJ1-2, with a tentative D call TRBD1 (5 bases). The CDR3 length is 14 residues. Trimming took off 0 bases at V and 6 bases at J, with 11 bases between the two ends. The germline gives CDR1 MNHEY, CDR2 SVGAGI. CDR3: CASSYSGTVDGYTF. The CDR3 region has the DNA TGTGCCAGCAGTTACTCCGGGACTGTTGATGGCTACACCTTC.

This clonotype was picked up a small number of times. The chain links TRBV5-1 to TRBJ1-2; no definite D call. The CDR3 has 14 residues. CDR1 is SGHRS and CDR2 is YFSETQ in the germline V gene. Trimming left V 0 bases short and J 6 bases short, with 12 bases between. The CDR3 spells CASSLGSLSHGYTF. CDR3 DNA sequence: TGCGCCAGCAGCTTGGGAAGTCTGAGCCATGGCTACACCTTC.

This clonotype has more than one count but fewer than ten. The gene calls are TRBV20-1 and TRBJ2-5; the D gene could be TRBD1 or TRBD2 (5 bases each). Trimming removed 3 bases from V and 4 bases from J, with 9 bases in between. CDR3 length: 12 residues. From germline, CDR1 is DFQATT and CDR2 SNEGSKA (reference sequence). CDR3 DNA sequence: TGCAGTGCTAGCGGGGCGGGAGAGACCCAGTACTTC. This gives the protein CSASGAGETQYF.

The chain combines TRBV30 with TRBJ1-1, with a weak D call TRBD1 (6 bases). This CDR3 region has 13 residues. Looked up from germline, CDR1 is GTSNPN and CDR2 is SVGIG (reference sequence). V was shortened by 2 bases and J by 5 bases, with 12 bases between the two germline ends. CDR3 coding DNA: TGTGCCTGGAGTTTCGGGGGCCGGACTGAAGCTTTCTTT. It translates to CAWSFGGRTEAFF.

DNA for the CDR3: TGTGCCAGCAGTGATGGGACAGCAGGACCCTACGAGCAGTACTTC. Amino acids: CASSDGTAGPYEQYF. The V call is TRBV25-1, the J call TRBJ2-7, with 7 bases that match TRBD1. The germline gives CDR1 MGHDK, CDR2 SYGVNS. CDR3 length equals 15 residues. J gave up 2 bases and V 3 bases, and 7 bases lay outside the gene matches.

This clonotype was seen ten or more times. The chain is built from TRBV7-9 and TRBJ2-5; 9 nucleotides align to TRBD1. CDR3 length: 14 amino acids. Germline lookup yields CDR1 SEHNR and CDR2 FQNEAQ (reference sequence). The J segment lost 5 bases and the V segment lost 5 bases, leaving 6 bases of the junction unmatched. The CDR3 nucleotides are TGTGCCAGCAGCCGGGGACAGGGAAAGGAGACCCAGTACTTC. Encoded protein: CASSRGQGKETQYF.

Only a few counts were recorded for this clonotype. The J gene is TRBJ1-2, the V gene TRBV27, with D tentatively TRBD1 (6 bases). V was clipped by 6 bases and J by 7 bases, with 12 bases between them. Germline V gene data show CDR1 as MNHEY and CDR2 as SMNVEV (reference sequence). The CDR3 consists of 12 residues. The CDR3 spells CASSHTGFGYTF. The CDR3 DNA reads TGTGCCAGCAGCCATACAGGGTTTGGCTACACCTTC.

This clonotype is a singleton in its sample. This chain links TRBV7-9 with TRBJ1-1; 7 bases agree with TRBD1. V shed 6 bases, J shed 2 bases, and the junction held 9 bases outside the gene matches. This CDR3 is 15 amino acids long. In germline, CDR1 is SEHNR, CDR2 FQNEAQ (reference sequence). In DNA form, the CDR3 reads TGTGCCAGCAGGGCCCCGGGACAGAGTAACACTGAAGCTTTCTTT. It encodes CASRAPGQSNTEAFF.

This clonotype was counted many times. The J gene is TRBJ2-1, the V gene TRBV2; TRBD2 agrees at 8 bases. Trimming at V came to 6 bases and at J to 2 bases, leaving 0 bases not matched to a gene. CDR3 length: 13 amino acids. Germline CDR1 is SNHLY and CDR2 is FYNNEI. The CDR3: CASRTSAYNEQFF. Written as DNA, the CDR3 is TGTGCCAGCAGGACTAGCGCCTACAATGAGCAGTTCTTC. The full variable domain, its missing parts supplied by reference TRBV2 and TRBJ2-1, is EPEVTQTPSHQVTQMGQEVILRCVPISNHLYFYWYRQILGQKVEFLVSFYNNEISEKSEIFDDQFSVERPDGSNFTLKIRSTKLEDSAMYFCASRTSAYNEQFFGPGTRLTVL.